The 17 T cell receptor beta chains given below trace back to one sample, sequenced in a study of memory CD4+ T cells and cytomegalovirus serostatus. The repertoire was sequenced with immunoSEQ multiplex PCR; TCRdb's copy has only in-frame clones and lacks some. This table holds about 57,000 clones, around 80% found once. The sort gate was single viable CD3+CD4+CD8-CD45RO+ cells for memory CD4+ T cells. Source material: memory CD4+ T cells from blood. These receptors were taken from an adult in good health and CMV-seronegative.

This rearrangement joins TRBV9 to TRBJ1-5; D is unresolved. Germline V lookup: CDR1 SGDLS, CDR2 YYNGEE. This CDR3 contains 13 residues. V was pared by 6 bases and J by 9 bases, with 16 bases between. The CDR3 is CASTRDRSTPQHF. The CDR3 region has the DNA TGTGCCAGCACCCGAGATAGGAGTACGCCCCAGCATTTT.

V and J are TRBV30 and TRBJ1-3, with 9 bases lining up with TRBD1. With 0 bases clipped from V and 4 bases from J, the junction kept 1 base outside the gene matches. The length of the CDR3 is 14 residues. Germline CDR1 is GTSNPN and CDR2 is SVGIG (reference sequence). This chain's CDR3 is CAWSVGQGGNTIYF. Here the CDR3 DNA reads TGTGCCTGGAGTGTTGGACAGGGGGGAAACACCATATATTTT.

This clone appeared once. The chain links TRBV19 to TRBJ2-7; either TRBD1 or TRBD2 may fit D (5 bases each). V lost 5 bases to trimming and J lost 4 bases, with 15 bases between them. The germline CDR1 and CDR2 sequences are LNHDA and SQIVND (reference sequence). The CDR3 is 14 amino acids. The CDR3 DNA sequence: TGTGCCAGTAGTCTCCGGGACCCGGGGTACGAGCAGTACTTC. This encodes CASSLRDPGYEQYF.

The chain carries TRBV30 and TRBJ1-3; D remains ambiguous. Trimming removed 7 bases from V and 0 bases from J, with 10 bases in between. Germline lookup yields CDR1 GTSNPN and CDR2 SVGIG (reference sequence). The CDR3 spans 13 residues. CDR3 sequence: CALNSYSGNTIYF. The DNA of the CDR3 is TGTGCCTTAAATTCGTACTCTGGAAACACCATATATTTT.

This chain links TRBV9 with TRBJ2-2; 7 positions agree with TRBD1. This CDR3 contains 16 residues. Germline-derived CDR1 and CDR2 are SGDLS and YYNGEE. Trimming cost V 4 bases and J 6 bases; bases outside gene matches: 12. The CDR3 sequence: CASSSRQGTISGELFF. CDR3 bases: TGTGCCAGCAGCTCCCGACAGGGTACGATTTCCGGGGAGCTGTTTTTT.

The gene calls are TRBV5-4 and TRBJ2-5; 12 nucleotides match TRBD2. The CDR3 runs 17 residues. Unmatched junction bases numbered 12, after V lost 5 bases and J lost 4 bases. Germline CDR1 SGHNT, CDR2 YYREEE (reference sequence). CDR3 amino acids: CASSGLAGGPNPETQYF. The CDR3 bases are TGTGCCAGCAGTGGGCTAGCGGGGGGGCCTAACCCAGAGACCCAGTACTTC.

This chain uses TRBV27 with TRBJ1-4; 7 nucleotides line up with TRBD1. V gave up 5 bases and J gave up 10 bases; unmatched junction bases: 13. CDR1 is MNHEY and CDR2 is SMNVEV in the germline V gene (reference sequence). The CDR3 sequence is 15 residues long. This CDR3 reads CASSLSGTVVGKLFF. The CDR3 bases are TGTGCCAGCAGTCTGTCCGGGACAGTGGTTGGAAAACTGTTTTTT.

The V and J genes are TRBV2 and TRBJ1-3; D is possibly TRBD1 (5 bases). Germline lookup yields CDR1 SNHLY and CDR2 FYNNEI. This CDR3 has 16 residues. V lost 6 bases and J 0 bases, leaving 15 bases between the germline ends. The CDR3 bases are TGTGCCAGCAGGAACCCGGGACTCGCCTCTGGAAACACCATATATTTT. This codes for CASRNPGLASGNTIYF.

This chain joins TRBV30 and TRBJ1-2; D remains unclear. V was pared by 1 base and J by 4 bases, with 10 bases between. Germline V lookup: CDR1 GTSNPN, CDR2 SVGIG (reference sequence). The CDR3 loop spans 13 amino acids. In DNA form, the CDR3 reads TGTGCCTGGAGTGCGGAGCTTCTCTATGGCTACACCTTC. This encodes CAWSAELLYGYTF.

J is TRBJ2-7 and V is TRBV2; D may match TRBD1 or TRBD2 (5 bases each). CDR3 length: 15 residues. In germline, CDR1 is SNHLY, CDR2 FYNNEI. The CDR3 region is CAYAAGTSSSYEQYF. Here the CDR3 DNA reads TGTGCTTACGCGGCCGGGACCTCCAGCTCCTACGAGCAGTACTTC.

J is TRBJ2-5 and V is TRBV7-6; D is perhaps TRBD1 (6 bases). The CDR3 runs 15 residues. CDR1 is SGHVS, CDR2 FNYEAQ, per germline. The germline V and J ends were trimmed by 0 bases and 3 bases, with 11 bases remaining between them. The CDR3 sequence is CASSLAAGTKETQYF. In DNA form, the CDR3 reads TGTGCCAGCAGCTTAGCCGCCGGGACAAAAGAGACCCAGTACTTC.

In the case of this clone: The same CDR3 can be traced to other DNA sequences in this sample. The genes are TRBV7-2 and TRBJ1-5; D unresolved. This CDR3 spans 13 amino acids. CDR1 and CDR2 (germline): SGHTA, FQGNSA. V was clipped by 1 base and J by 4 bases, with 5 bases between them. The CDR3 protein is CASSLGQNQPQHF. The CDR3 DNA is TGTGCCAGCAGCTTAGGGCAGAATCAGCCCCAGCATTTT.

This chain uses TRBV10-1 with TRBJ1-1; D not resolved. The CDR3 extends over 13 amino acids. The V gene's germline CDR1 is WNHNN and CDR2 SYGVQD (reference sequence). V lost 6 bases, J lost 0 bases, and 8 bases lay in between. The chain's CDR3 is CASRETLNTEAFF. DNA of the CDR3: TGCGCCAGCAGGGAGACATTGAACACTGAAGCTTTCTTT.

The gene calls are TRBV11-2 and TRBJ1-3; D is possibly TRBD1 (6 bases). Trimming removed 2 bases from V and 3 bases from J, with 23 bases in between. CDR1 SGHAT and CDR2 FQNNGV come from the germline V gene. This CDR3 is 19 amino acids long. The CDR3 sequence: CASSLLVGTSDANGNTIYF. CDR3 DNA sequence: TGTGCCAGCAGCTTATTGGTGGGGACAAGCGACGCCAATGGAAACACCATATATTTT.

The chain is built from TRBV7-2 and TRBJ2-7, with TRBD1 as a possible D gene (6 bases). With 4 bases removed from V and 2 bases from J, the gap between germline ends came to 18 bases. This CDR3 spans 16 amino acids. Germline V CDR1 and CDR2: SGHTA, FQGNSA. The CDR3 nucleotides are TGTGCCAGCAGCTCTTCCCCGGGACATCAGACCTACGAGCAGTACTTC. Protein product: CASSSSPGHQTYEQYF.

The V and J genes are TRBV6-1 and TRBJ1-2; D is uncertain. This CDR3 is 12 amino acids long. Trimming took off 6 bases at V and 8 bases at J, with 13 bases between the two ends. CDR1 is MNHNS and CDR2 is SASEGT in the germline V gene. CDR3 sequence: CASSPYLGGYTF. The CDR3 DNA is TGTGCCAGCAGCCCATATTTGGGGGGCTACACCTTC.

The table lists this clone with a count of one. The chain couples TRBV28 to TRBJ1-2; D is unclear. CDR1 is MDHEN, CDR2 SYDVKM, per germline. The CDR3 sequence is 11 residues long. Trimming removed 3 bases at V and 6 bases at J, with 5 bases between. The CDR3 here is CASSLLDGYTF. The CDR3 DNA sequence: TGTGCCAGCAGTTTGTTGGATGGCTACACCTTC.